The entry that follows covers one TCR beta chain sequence. Its specificity is unknown. This specimen belongs to a study of cytomegalovirus exposure and HLA in healthy donors. Germline V gives CDR1 SGHRS, CDR2 YFSETQ. The CDR3 runs 15 residues. With V trimmed by 3 bases and J by 8 bases, 9 bases remained unmatched. Findings and caveats of the study: Reports showed the classifier diagnosing cytomegalovirus status with high specificity and sensitivity.

With 60 Vbeta and 13 Jbeta primers, the PCR was carried out. Produced via immunoSEQ multiplex PCR; TCRdb's table is partial and in-frame only. The repertoire has about 230,000 clones, over 75% of them found once; the top ten carry roughly 1.3%. This TCR came from a human donor in good health. The material sequenced was PBMCs. The gene calls are TRBV5-1 and TRBJ2-1; 9 nucleotides line up with TRBD2. The CDR3 loop reads CASSYRTSEGHEQFF. The CDR3 nucleotides read TGCGCCAGCAGCTATAGGACTAGCGAGGGCCATGAGCAGTTCTTC.